This TCR beta chain was found in a study of T-cell memory formation after mild COVID-19. The TCR alpha and TCR beta cDNA libraries, bearing sample barcodes and UMIs, were generated by 5'RACE using constant-segment primers. From the 5' RACE reads, TCRdb called clonotypes with MiXCR, one entry per CDR3 protein. The sample has a few hundred thousand distinct CDR3 sequences; 15% to 20% are singletons. Per germline, CDR1 SQVTM and CDR2 ANQGSEA. Trimming shortened V by 4 bases and J by 6 bases, and 12 bases separated the two germline ends. This CDR3 region has 12 residues. This sequence originates from a man aged 18 to 30 who had mild COVID-19 (a few samples of this study predate the infection). Cell type and time point are not known. V is TRBV29-1 and J is TRBJ1-1; D unresolved. Sequencing was performed on PBMCs or a T cell subset sorted from them (not recorded which). CDR3 nucleotide sequence: TGCAGCGTTGGATGGATCAGTGCTGAAGCTTTCTTT. This translates into CSVGWISAEAFF.